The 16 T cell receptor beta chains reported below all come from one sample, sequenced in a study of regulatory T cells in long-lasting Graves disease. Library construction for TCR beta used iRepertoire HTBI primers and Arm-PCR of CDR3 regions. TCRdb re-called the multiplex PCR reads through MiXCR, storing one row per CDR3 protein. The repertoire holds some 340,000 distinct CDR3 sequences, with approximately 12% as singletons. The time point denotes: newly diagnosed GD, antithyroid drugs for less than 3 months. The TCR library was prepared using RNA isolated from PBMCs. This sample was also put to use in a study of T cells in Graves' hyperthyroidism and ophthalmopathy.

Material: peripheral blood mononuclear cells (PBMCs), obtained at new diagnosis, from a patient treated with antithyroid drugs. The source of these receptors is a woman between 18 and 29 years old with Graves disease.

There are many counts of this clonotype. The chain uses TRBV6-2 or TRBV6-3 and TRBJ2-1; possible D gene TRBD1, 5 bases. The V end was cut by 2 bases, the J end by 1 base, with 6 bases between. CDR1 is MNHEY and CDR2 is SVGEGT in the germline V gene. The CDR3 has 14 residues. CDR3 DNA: TGTGCCAGCAGTTACGGGGCTTCCTACAATGAGCAGTTCTTC. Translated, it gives CASSYGASYNEQFF.

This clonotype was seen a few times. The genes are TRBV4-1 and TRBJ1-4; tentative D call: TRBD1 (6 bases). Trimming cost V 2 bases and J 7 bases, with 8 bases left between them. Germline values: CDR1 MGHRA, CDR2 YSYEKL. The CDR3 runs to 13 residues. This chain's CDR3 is CASSQQGIEKLFF. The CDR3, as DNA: TGCGCCAGCAGCCAACAGGGGATTGAAAAACTGTTTTTT.

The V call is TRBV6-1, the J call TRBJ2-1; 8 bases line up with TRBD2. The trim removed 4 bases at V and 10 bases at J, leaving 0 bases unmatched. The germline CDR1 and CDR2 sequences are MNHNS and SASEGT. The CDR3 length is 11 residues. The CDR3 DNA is TGTGCCAGCAGTGGACTAGCGGAGCAGTTCTTC. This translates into CASSGLAEQFF.

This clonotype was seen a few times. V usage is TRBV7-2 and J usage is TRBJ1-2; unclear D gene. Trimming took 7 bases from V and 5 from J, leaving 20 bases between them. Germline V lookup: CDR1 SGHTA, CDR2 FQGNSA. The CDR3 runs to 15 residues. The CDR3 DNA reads TGTGCCAGCATTCCAGCCCCGGGGTCCCTTTATGGCTACACCTTC. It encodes CASIPAPGSLYGYTF.

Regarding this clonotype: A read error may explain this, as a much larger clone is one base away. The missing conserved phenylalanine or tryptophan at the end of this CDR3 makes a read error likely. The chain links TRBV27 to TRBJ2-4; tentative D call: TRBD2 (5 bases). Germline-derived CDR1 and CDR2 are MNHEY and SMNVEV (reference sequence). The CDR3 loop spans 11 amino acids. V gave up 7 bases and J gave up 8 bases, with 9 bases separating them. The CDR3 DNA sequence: TGTGCCAGCACAAACGGGGACATTCAGTACTCC. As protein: CASTNGDIQYS.

CDR3 protein: CASSFGGFSGANVLTF. The CDR3 DNA is TGTGCCAGCAGCTTCGGAGGCTTCTCTGGGGCCAACGTCCTGACTTTC. The rearrangement joins TRBV9 to TRBJ2-6, with a tentative D call TRBD2 (5 bases). Germline CDR1 reads SGDLS; CDR2 reads YYNGEE. The CDR3 runs to 16 residues. V was clipped by 4 bases and J by 0 bases, with 11 bases between them.

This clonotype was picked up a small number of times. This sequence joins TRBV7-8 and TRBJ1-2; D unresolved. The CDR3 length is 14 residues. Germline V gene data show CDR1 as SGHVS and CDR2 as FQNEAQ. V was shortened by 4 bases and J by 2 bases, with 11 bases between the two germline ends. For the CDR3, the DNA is TGTGCCAGCAGCTACCGAACCGGGAACTATGGCTACACCTTC. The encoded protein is CASSYRTGNYGYTF.

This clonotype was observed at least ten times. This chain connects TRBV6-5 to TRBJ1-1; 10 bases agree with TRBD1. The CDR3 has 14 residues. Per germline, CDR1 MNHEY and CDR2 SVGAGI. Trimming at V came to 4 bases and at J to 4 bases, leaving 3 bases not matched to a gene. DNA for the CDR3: TGTGCCAGCAGTTCGCGGACAGGGGGCACTGAAGCTTTCTTT. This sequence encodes CASSSRTGGTEAFF.

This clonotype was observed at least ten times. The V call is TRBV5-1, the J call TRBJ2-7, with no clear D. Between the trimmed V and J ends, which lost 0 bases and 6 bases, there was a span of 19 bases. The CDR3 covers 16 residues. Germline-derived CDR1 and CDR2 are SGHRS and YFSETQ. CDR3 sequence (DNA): TGCGCCAGCAGCTTGGAAGGGTTCGGAGCCTTTGGCGAGCAGTACTTC. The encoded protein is CASSLEGFGAFGEQYF. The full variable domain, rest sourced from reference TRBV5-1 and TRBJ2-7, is KAGVTQTPRYLIKTRGQQVTLSCSPISGHRSVSWYQQTPGQGLQFLFEYFSETQRNKGNFPGRFSGRQFSNSRSEMNVSTLELGDSALYLCASSLEGFGAFGEQYFGPGTRLTVT.

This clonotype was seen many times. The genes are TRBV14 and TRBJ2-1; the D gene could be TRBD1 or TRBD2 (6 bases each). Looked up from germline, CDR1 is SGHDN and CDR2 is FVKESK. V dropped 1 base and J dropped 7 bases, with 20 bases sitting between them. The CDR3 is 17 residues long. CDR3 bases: TGTGCCAGCAGCCAAGTACGGGAGAACCTCCAGGGGAATGAGCAGTTCTTC. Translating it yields CASSQVRENLQGNEQFF.

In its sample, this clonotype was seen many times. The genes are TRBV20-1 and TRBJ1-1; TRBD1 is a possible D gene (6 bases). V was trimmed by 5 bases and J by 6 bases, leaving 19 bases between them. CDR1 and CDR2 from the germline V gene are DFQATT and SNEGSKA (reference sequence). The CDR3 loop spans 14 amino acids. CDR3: CSAPAQGKVAEAFF. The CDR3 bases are TGCAGTGCTCCCGCCCAGGGGAAAGTCGCTGAAGCTTTCTTT.

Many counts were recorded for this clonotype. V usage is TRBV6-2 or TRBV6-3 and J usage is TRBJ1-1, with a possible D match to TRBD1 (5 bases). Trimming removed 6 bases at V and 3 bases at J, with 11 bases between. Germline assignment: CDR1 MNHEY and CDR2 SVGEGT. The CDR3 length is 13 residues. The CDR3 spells CASRMGGDTEAFF. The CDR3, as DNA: TGTGCCAGCAGGATGGGGGGGGACACTGAAGCTTTCTTT.

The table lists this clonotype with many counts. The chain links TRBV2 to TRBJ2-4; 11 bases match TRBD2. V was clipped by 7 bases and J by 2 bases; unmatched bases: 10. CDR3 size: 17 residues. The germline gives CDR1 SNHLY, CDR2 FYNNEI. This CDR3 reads CASTRNRLAGSKNIQYF. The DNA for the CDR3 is TGTGCCAGCACTAGAAACCGACTAGCGGGATCCAAAAACATTCAGTACTTC.

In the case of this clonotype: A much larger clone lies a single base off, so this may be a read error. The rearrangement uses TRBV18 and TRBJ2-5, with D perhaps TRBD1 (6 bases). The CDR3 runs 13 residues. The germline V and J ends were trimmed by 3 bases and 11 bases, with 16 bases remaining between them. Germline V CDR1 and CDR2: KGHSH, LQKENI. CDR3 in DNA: TGTGCCAGCTCACCGGGACATAACAATGAGCAGTACTTC. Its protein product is CASSPGHNNEQYF.

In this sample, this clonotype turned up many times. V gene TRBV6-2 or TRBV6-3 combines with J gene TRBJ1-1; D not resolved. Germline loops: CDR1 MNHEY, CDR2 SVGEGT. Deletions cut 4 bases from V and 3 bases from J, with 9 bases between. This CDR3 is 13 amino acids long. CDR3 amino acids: CASSSREDTEAFF. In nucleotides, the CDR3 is TGTGCCAGCAGTTCAAGGGAGGACACTGAAGCTTTCTTT.

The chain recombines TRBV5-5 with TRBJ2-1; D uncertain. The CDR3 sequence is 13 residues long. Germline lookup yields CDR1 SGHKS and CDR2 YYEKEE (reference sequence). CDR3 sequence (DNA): TGTGGCACCACGGGTCCCTCCTACAATGAGCAGTTCTTC. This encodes CGTTGPSYNEQFF.